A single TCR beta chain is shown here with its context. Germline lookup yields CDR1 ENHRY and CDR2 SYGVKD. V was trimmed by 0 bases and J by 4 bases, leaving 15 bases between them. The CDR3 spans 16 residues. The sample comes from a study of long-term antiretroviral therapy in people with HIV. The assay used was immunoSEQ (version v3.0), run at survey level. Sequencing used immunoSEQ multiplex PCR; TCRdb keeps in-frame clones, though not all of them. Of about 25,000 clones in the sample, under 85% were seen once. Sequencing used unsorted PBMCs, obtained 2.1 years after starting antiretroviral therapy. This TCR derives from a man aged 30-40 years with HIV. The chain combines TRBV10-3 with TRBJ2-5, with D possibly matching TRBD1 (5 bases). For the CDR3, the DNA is TGTGCCATCAGTGAGTCCGGGCCAGGGTGGGGAGAGACCCAGTACTTC. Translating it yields CAISESGPGWGETQYF.